This T cell receptor (beta chain) was retrieved from a study of blood T cells in healthy people across ages. Whole-study findings and limits: Versus aged donors, long-lived donors had higher diversity and more naive CD4+ cells.

This clonotype occurred a few times. Its antigen remains unidentified. Combining a sample-barcoded 5' primer with a J-beta primer mix, a second PCR ran for about 7 to 11 cycles. Each cDNA was tagged by a template-switch adaptor containing 12 random nucleotides. TCRdb analysed the 5' RACE reads with MiXCR anew, one entry per CDR3 protein. The sample lists approximately 320,000 distinct CDR3 sequences; 25% to 30% were seen once. CDR1 DFQATT and CDR2 SNEGSKA come from the germline V gene (reference sequence). V was clipped by 6 bases and J by 5 bases; unmatched bases: 14. The CDR3 spans 16 residues. The chain carries TRBV20-1 and TRBJ2-7; 12 nucleotides line up with TRBD2. Sequencing was carried out using blood. The clonotype originates from a woman between 70 and 85 years old in good health. The CDR3 region has the DNA TGCAGTGCCCCGAATCGACTAGCGGGAGTCGTCGACGAGCAGTACTTC. Its protein is CSAPNRLAGVVDEQYF.